This TCR beta chain emerged from a study of CD8 T cells in Susac syndrome. Reverse transcription of roughly 0.5 to 1 ug RNA was performed with random hexamers. TCRdb analysed the immunoSEQ multiplex PCR reads with MiXCR anew, one entry per CDR3 protein. The sample lists approximately 100,000 distinct CDR3 sequences, roughly 95% seen once, with roughly 0.38% in the top ten. The sequenced sample consisted of CD8+ T cells from PBMCs. The TCR sequence derives from a human donor with Susac syndrome.

CDR3 nucleotides: TGTGCCAGCAATGCCGGGGAGCAGTACTTC. It specifies CASNAGEQYF. The chain employs TRBV2 and TRBJ2-7; D unclear. This CDR3 has 10 amino acids. The germline gives CDR1 SNHLY, CDR2 FYNNEI. Trimming took 7 bases from V and 7 from J, leaving 8 bases between them. Variable domain in full (rest from reference TRBV2 and TRBJ2-7): EPEVTQTPSHQVTQMGQEVILRCVPISNHLYFYWYRQILGQKVEFLVSFYNNEISEKSEIFDDQFSVERPDGSNFTLKIRSTKLEDSAMYFCASNAGEQYFGPGTRLTVT.